This TCR beta chain was recorded in a study of control samples from healthy donors and cancer patients (dated by TCRdb to about 2020). Libraries were built with the immunoSEQ multiplex PCR assay. The immuneACCESS repertoire file appears here via TCRdb, limited to in-frame rearrangements. These files lack a portion of the clones; in checked studies, under half of the deficit traces to unresolved V genes, and the cause of the others is not known. The sample includes roughly 160,000 clones, with nearly 96% observed a single time. The top ten constitute just over 1% of the sample. V is pruned by 5 bases and J by 5 bases, leaving 6 bases of the junction without a gene match. Including cysteine and phenylalanine, the CDR3 has 15 amino acids. Left in the record is the CDR3 DNA by itself, 45 bases read in frame from the first base. CDR1 and CDR2 (MNHEY, SVGAGI) derive from the germline V gene. Note on this clone: This receptor's antigen is unknown. Per-base qualities were not stored, and no clone one base away is much larger.

This sequence uses TRBV6-5 and TRBJ2-7; TRBD2 matches 13 bases in the middle. Sequenced input: blood. The receptor was isolated from a woman younger than 45 in good health. CDR3 sequence: CASSPRLAGGNEQYF. The bases read TGTGCCAGCAGTCCACGACTAGCGGGAGGCAACGAGCAGTACTTC.